The 8 T cell receptor beta chains below were found in one sample sequenced in a study of shared clonotypes between healthy human individuals. Sequencing was performed with immunoSEQ multiplex PCR; in TCRdb, only in-frame clones are kept and a portion is missing. Found here are about 660,000 clones, less than 85% of them singletons; the top ten hold under 2%. Sample: memory CD4+ T cells sorted from blood. As to subset: CD45RA-negative fraction. These receptors were taken from a woman aged 25-40 years in good health.

This clone showed up just a few times. The rearrangement uses TRBV29-1 and TRBJ2-7; no reliable D call. V was pared by 0 bases and J by 7 bases, with 13 bases between. The CDR3 has 13 amino acids. Germline CDR1 is SQVTM and CDR2 is ANQGSEA. CDR3 DNA sequence: TGCAGCGTTGAAGATACGGTTCTCGAGGAGCAGTACTTC. Translation: CSVEDTVLEEQYF.

V and J are TRBV11-2 and TRBJ2-7; TRBD2 is a possible D gene (5 bases). This CDR3 has 14 amino acids. The V gene lost 1 base and the J gene lost 3 bases, with 10 bases spanning the gap. Germline V gene sequence: CDR1 SGHAT, CDR2 FQNNGV. CDR3 sequence: CASSLAPAGYEQYF. The DNA for the CDR3 is TGTGCCAGCAGCTTAGCACCGGCGGGCTACGAGCAGTACTTC.

The genes are TRBV5-5 and TRBJ1-5, with 8 bases aligning to TRBD1. J was trimmed by 3 bases and V by 4 bases; bases with no gene match: 6. The germline V gene has CDR1 SGHKS and CDR2 YYEKEE (reference sequence). This CDR3 is 15 amino acids long. The CDR3, as DNA: TGTGCCAGCAGCAACAGGGGGGGACTCAATCAGCCCCAGCATTTT. Translating gives CASSNRGGLNQPQHF. Variable domain in full (rest from reference TRBV5-5 and TRBJ1-5): DAGVTQSPTHLIKTRGQQVTLRCSPISGHKSVSWYQQVLGQGPQFIFQYYEKEERGRGNFPDRFSARQFPNYSSELNVNALLLGDSALYLCASSNRGGLNQPQHFGDGTRLSIL.

The V call is TRBV11-2, the J call TRBJ1-1; D gene unclear. Germline V gene sequence: CDR1 SGHAT, CDR2 FQNNGV. This CDR3 is 14 amino acids long. Trimming shortened V by 5 bases and J by 4 bases, and 14 bases separated the two germline ends. The CDR3 sequence: CASSPDYSGTEAFF. The CDR3 nucleotides are TGTGCCAGCAGCCCAGACTATAGCGGCACTGAAGCTTTCTTT.

This clone was detected a few times. This chain joins TRBV18 and TRBJ1-2, with unresolved D. Trimming took off 3 bases at V and 3 bases at J, with 11 bases between the two ends. The CDR3 loop spans 14 amino acids. In germline, CDR1 is KGHSH, CDR2 LQKENI. CDR3 bases: TGTGCCAGCTCACCTCGAACAGAAGACTATGGCTACACCTTC. It yields the protein CASSPRTEDYGYTF.

The chain employs TRBV10-1 and TRBJ1-1, with 9 positions matching TRBD1. The germline CDR1 and CDR2 sequences are WNHNN and SYGVQD (reference sequence). After removal of 5 bases from V and 8 bases from J, the junction contained 3 bases not matched to a gene. CDR3 length: 12 amino acids. Here the CDR3 reads CASSPGQGEAFF. CDR3 DNA sequence: TGCGCCAGCAGTCCCGGACAGGGGGAAGCTTTCTTT.

On this clone itself: It may be a read error: a sequence one base away is much more abundant. V usage is TRBV7-7 and J usage is TRBJ2-2; D is ambiguous. Germline CDR1 SSHAT, CDR2 FNYEAQ (reference sequence). With 4 bases removed from V and 0 bases from J, the gap between germline ends came to 0 bases. The CDR3 covers 12 residues. In nucleotides, the CDR3 is TGTGCCAGCAGCTCGAACACCGGGGAGCTGTTTTTT. Translating it yields CASSSNTGELFF.

The genes are TRBV28 and TRBJ1-2; no firm D call. The germline V and J ends were trimmed by 7 bases and 5 bases, with 8 bases remaining between them. The CDR3 spans 11 residues. Germline V gene data show CDR1 as MDHEN and CDR2 as SYDVKM. CDR3 in amino acids: CASTYGYGYTF. In DNA, the CDR3 is TGTGCCAGCACATATGGTTATGGCTACACCTTC.